This T cell receptor beta chain was captured by sequencing in a study of blood T cell repertoires in COVID-19. Study context: T cells, B-cell-depleted T cells, or PBMCs provided the cDNA or gDNA that served as material.

The CDR3 sequence is 15 residues long. Germline loops: CDR1 SEHNR, CDR2 FQNEAQ (reference sequence). The V and J ends lost 3 bases and 4 bases, in that order; junction bases with no gene match: 4. TCRdb keeps only in-frame clones here, not all; method: immunoSEQ multiplex PCR. The sample holds approximately 21,000 clones, 86% seen once. The source material was peripheral blood. This clonotype originated in a human donor with acute or convalescent COVID-19. The donor label of this sample is uncertain. The chain couples TRBV7-9 to TRBJ2-7; TRBD1 matches 12 bases. CDR3 protein: CASSFRDRGPYEQYF. CDR3 bases: TGTGCCAGCAGCTTCCGGGACAGGGGGCCTTACGAGCAGTACTTC.